The entry that follows covers one T cell receptor beta chain sequence. This CDR3 region has 17 residues. V lost 3 bases and J lost 1; bases outside the gene matches: 7. Germline V lookup: CDR1 MGHDK, CDR2 SYGVNS. The repertoire was sequenced with immunoSEQ multiplex PCR; TCRdb's copy has only in-frame clones and lacks some. This sample has some 490,000 clones; approximately 91% occur once, and the top ten carry approximately 8%. This sample was taken from a study of blood T cell repertoires in COVID-19. Study background: The United States, Italy and Spain supplied acute and convalescent COVID-19 samples.

The receptor comes from a woman aged 55-75 years who had recovered from COVID-19. Sequencing was carried out using PBMCs or T cells enriched from blood (not recorded which). The chain combines TRBV25-1 with TRBJ2-2; 8 nucleotides agree with TRBD2. CDR3 in DNA: TGTGCCAGCAGTGACAGAGCGGGGGCCTTGAACACCGGGGAGCTGTTTTTT. Translated: CASSDRAGALNTGELFF.